This T cell receptor beta chain was obtained from a study of OX40 agonist ivuxolimab in advanced cancers. Peripheral blood came from all dose cohorts at three timepoints. The table came from immunoSEQ multiplex PCR; TCRdb's copy has only in-frame clones and leaves some out. The repertoire consists of 57,000 or so clones, with 65% to 90% occurring once and the leading ten covering about 1%. In the case of this clone: Its antigen is currently unknown.

J lost 0 bases, V lost 6 bases, and 8 bases had no gene match. CDR1 is SEHNR and CDR2 is FQNEAQ in the germline V gene (reference sequence). The CDR3 is 15 amino acids. Study results and caveats: CD8+ T cells showed, on average, more clonal expansion than CD4+ cells.

This sequence was found in an adult with an advanced solid tumor such as melanoma, head and neck, liver or kidney cancer. The V and J genes are TRBV7-9 and TRBJ2-7, with TRBD2 identical over 7 bases. The starting material was CD4+ or CD8+ T cells sorted from blood, obtained in a trial of the OX40 agonist ivuxolimab. The CDR3 bases are TGTGCCAGCAGTGAAGAGCGGGGTCGCTCCTACGAGCAGTACTTC. Its protein product is CASSEERGRSYEQYF. Full variable domain (rest looked up from reference TRBV7-9 and TRBJ2-7): DTGVSQNPRHKITKRGQNVTFRCDPISEHNRLYWYRQTLGQGPEFLTYFQNEAQLEKSRLLSDRFSAERPKGSFSTLEIQRTEQGDSAMYLCASSEERGRSYEQYFGPGTRLTVT.